This T cell receptor beta chain was recovered during a study of blood T cells in healthy people across ages. The sample providers were healthy Caucasian people from Russia, aged roughly 6 to 95. Every sample had a minimum of 6.5 million PBMCs isolated. V lost 1 base to trimming and J lost 3 bases; unmatched junction nucleotides: 4. CDR3 size: 16 residues. A second PCR, run for roughly 7 to 11 cycles, used a sample-barcoded 5' primer plus a J-beta primer mix. Every sample returned 2.5 million or more CDR3-containing paired-end reads. TCRdb re-derived calls from the 5' RACE reads in MiXCR, one entry per CDR3 protein. The sample shows 380,000 or so distinct CDR3 sequences, 45% to 65% of them seen only once. A word on this clonotype: Its antigen is still unknown.

Study-level findings and limits: Considered underestimates were the diversity estimates obtained from one million T cells.

The TCR was taken from a man in his 60s in good health. The chain couples TRBV12-3 or TRBV12-4 to TRBJ2-1, with 9 bases lining up with TRBD1. The sample comprised blood. This chain's CDR3 is CASSLVTGGHYNEQFF. The DNA for the CDR3 is TGTGCCAGCAGTTTAGTAACAGGGGGCCACTACAATGAGCAGTTCTTC.